These T cell receptor beta chains were read from a single sample in a study of blood T cell repertoires in COVID-19. The repertoire was sequenced with immunoSEQ multiplex PCR; TCRdb's copy has only in-frame clones and lacks some. The sample has some 160,000 clones, around 85% seen once. The sample was peripheral blood. Receptors were obtained from a woman older than 75 with COVID-19, enrolled during active disease. The CDR3 runs from the conserved cysteine through the conserved F or W. A D gene is named only where the DNA matches it firmly.

v_gene: TRBV4-1
d_gene: TRBD2
CDR3aa: CASSWRRGATSTDTQYF

v_gene: TRBV7-8
d_gene: .
CDR3aa: CASSLWESTDTQYF

v_gene: TRBV28
d_gene: .
CDR3aa: CASSSPRGENTEAFF

v_gene: TRBV14
d_gene: TRBD2
CDR3aa: CASSLMQGAGFTDTQYF

v_gene: TRBV6-5
d_gene: TRBD1
CDR3aa: CASSRGQGNEQFF

v_gene: TRBV2
d_gene: .
CDR3aa: CASSPDSGTDTQYF

v_gene: TRBV12-3/TRBV12-4
d_gene: TRBD1
CDR3aa: CASTLGTATEAFF

v_gene: TRBV6-5
d_gene: TRBD2
CDR3aa: CASTRSGSTEQFF

v_gene: TRBV3-1/TRBV3-2
d_gene: .
CDR3aa: CASSSSSLNEKLFF

v_gene: TRBV5-1
d_gene: .
CDR3aa: CASDSGGASTDTQYF

v_gene: TRBV12-5
d_gene: TRBD1
CDR3aa: CASGMDRGPIF

v_gene: TRBV5-1
d_gene: TRBD2
CDR3aa: CASSEVAGGRETQYF

v_gene: TRBV6-4
d_gene: .
CDR3aa: CASSDTPLVGELFF

v_gene: TRBV3-1/TRBV3-2
d_gene: .
CDR3aa: CASSQDPGTEAFF

v_gene: TRBV28
d_gene: .
CDR3aa: CASSQLGRELFF

v_gene: TRBV21-1
d_gene: .
CDR3aa: CASSKTGLWGRMNTEAFF